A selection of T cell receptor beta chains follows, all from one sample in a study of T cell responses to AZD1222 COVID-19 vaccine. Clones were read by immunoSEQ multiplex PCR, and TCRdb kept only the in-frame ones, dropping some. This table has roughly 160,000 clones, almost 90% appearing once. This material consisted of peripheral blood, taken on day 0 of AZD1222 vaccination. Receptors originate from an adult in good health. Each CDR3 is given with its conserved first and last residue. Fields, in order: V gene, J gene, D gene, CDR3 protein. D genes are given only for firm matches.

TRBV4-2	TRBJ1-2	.	CASSPSIGQGYGYTF
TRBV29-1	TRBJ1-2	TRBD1	CSAPDRDYGYTF
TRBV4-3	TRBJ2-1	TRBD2	CASSQRTSAHNEQFF
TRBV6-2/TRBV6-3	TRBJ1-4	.	CASSDLGTGTNEKLFF
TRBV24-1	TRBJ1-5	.	CATSDPKIPNQPQHF
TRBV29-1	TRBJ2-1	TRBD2	CSVEDWLAEDGQFF
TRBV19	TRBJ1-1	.	CASSIDGGTEAFF
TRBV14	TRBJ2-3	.	CASSLEGGRADTQYF
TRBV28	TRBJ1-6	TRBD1	CASGQGDSPLHF
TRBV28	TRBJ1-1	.	CALQVGTEAFF
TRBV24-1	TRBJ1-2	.	CATSDKGGYTF
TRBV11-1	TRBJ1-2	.	CASSLGVDSPRYGYTF
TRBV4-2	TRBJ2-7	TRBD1	CASSQGPPDRDMSYEQYF
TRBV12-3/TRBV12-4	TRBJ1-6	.	CASSRLRSPLHF
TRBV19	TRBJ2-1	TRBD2	CASSITSGRNNEQFF
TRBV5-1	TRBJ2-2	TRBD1	CASSLAPGQGSGELFF
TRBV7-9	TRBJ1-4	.	CASSLAPQSGAANEKLFF
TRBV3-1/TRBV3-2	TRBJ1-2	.	CASSQDKGNGYTF
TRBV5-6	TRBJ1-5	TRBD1	CASSLAGQGTQPQHF
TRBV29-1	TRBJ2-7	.	CSVVVSSYEQYF
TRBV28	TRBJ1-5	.	CASRGRGNQPQHF
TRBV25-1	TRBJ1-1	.	CASSEYRGRGYTEAFF
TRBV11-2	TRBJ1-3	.	CASSLDPYSGNTIYF
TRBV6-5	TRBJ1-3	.	CASSYTRDEPGNTIYF
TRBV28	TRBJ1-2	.	CASSSGGAGYTF
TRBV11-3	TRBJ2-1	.	CASSSLSRTAEQFF
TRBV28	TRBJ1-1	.	CASSLLGTGEAFF
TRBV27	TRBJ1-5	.	CASSSQGILGNQPQHF
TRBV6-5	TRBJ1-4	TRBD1	CASRRKTGGNEKLFF
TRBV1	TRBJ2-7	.	CTSSQPRLAGAYEQYF
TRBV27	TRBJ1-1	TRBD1	CASSWDRAGTEAFF
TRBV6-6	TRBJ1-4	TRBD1	CASSRRDRGLVQLTTTNEKLFF
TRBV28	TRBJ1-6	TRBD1	CASSLSDRVMNSPLHF
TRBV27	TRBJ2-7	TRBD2	CASSSYTTSGRVYEQYF
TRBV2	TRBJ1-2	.	CASTSDFNDGYTF
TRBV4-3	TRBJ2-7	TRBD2	CASSQDSGGRLNEQYF
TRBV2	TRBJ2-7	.	CASSGQAYEQYF
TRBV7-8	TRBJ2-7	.	CASSSGFYEQYF
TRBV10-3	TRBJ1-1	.	CAISEHRTENTEAFF
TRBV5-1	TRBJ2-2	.	CASSTRDVSSGELFF
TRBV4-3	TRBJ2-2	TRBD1	CASSHSTGDKTGELFF
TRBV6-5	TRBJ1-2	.	CASRGGRPNYGYTF
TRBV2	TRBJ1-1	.	CASLDRMNTEAFF
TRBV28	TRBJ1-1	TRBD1	CASSLVTGGHTEAFF
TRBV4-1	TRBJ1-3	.	CASTQGSGNTIYF
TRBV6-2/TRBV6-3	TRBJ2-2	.	CASSYVNTGELFF
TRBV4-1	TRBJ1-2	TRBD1	CASSPALILGRTGGDSSYGYTF
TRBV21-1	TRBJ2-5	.	CASPPLGPETAAAGKKETQYF
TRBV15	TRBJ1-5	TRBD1	CATSRGGQYHSNQPQHF
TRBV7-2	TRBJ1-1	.	CASSSSWTEAFF
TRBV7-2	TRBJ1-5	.	CASSSQGDQPQHF
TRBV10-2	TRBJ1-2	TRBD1	CASSSDRGYGYTF
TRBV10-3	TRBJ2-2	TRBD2	CATLAGTNTGELFF
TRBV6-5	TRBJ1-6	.	CASSYLTYNSPLHF
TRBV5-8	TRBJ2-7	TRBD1	CASSFDRDRSYEQYF